These T cell receptor beta chains were read from a single sample in a study of blood T cell repertoires in COVID-19. This table comes from immunoSEQ multiplex PCR, and its TCRdb copy is limited to in-frame clones, with some not included. This table holds roughly 230,000 clones, around 82% found once. The sequenced material came from PBMCs or T cells enriched from blood (not recorded which). These receptors originate from a man in his fifties who had recovered from COVID-19. The conserved cysteine and the conserved F or W are not part of the CDR3 here.

V	J	CDR3
TRBV7-8	TRBJ1-5	ASSLAGQGNQPQH
TRBV19	TRBJ2-5	ASSITGGQETQY
TRBV4-1	TRBJ2-7	ASSLRTSGAPAN
TRBV18	TRBJ2-3	ASSPLAGGPSTDTQY
TRBV25-1	TRBJ1-6	ASSTGGAYNSPLH
TRBV7-3	TRBJ1-1	ASSPSPGDTEAF
TRBV10-3	TRBJ1-5	AISDRGRIQPQH
TRBV4-3	TRBJ2-7	ASSQEQGYEQY
TRBV9	TRBJ2-2	ASSAATGAGGELF
TRBV30	TRBJ1-6	AWSLPGAYNSPLH
TRBV7-8	TRBJ2-5	ASHGLGQGSETQY
TRBV15	TRBJ1-1	ATLRTGDLAEAF
TRBV7-8	TRBJ2-7	ASSQAAWQGIGEQY
TRBV7-8	TRBJ2-7	ASSPRLWGDEQY